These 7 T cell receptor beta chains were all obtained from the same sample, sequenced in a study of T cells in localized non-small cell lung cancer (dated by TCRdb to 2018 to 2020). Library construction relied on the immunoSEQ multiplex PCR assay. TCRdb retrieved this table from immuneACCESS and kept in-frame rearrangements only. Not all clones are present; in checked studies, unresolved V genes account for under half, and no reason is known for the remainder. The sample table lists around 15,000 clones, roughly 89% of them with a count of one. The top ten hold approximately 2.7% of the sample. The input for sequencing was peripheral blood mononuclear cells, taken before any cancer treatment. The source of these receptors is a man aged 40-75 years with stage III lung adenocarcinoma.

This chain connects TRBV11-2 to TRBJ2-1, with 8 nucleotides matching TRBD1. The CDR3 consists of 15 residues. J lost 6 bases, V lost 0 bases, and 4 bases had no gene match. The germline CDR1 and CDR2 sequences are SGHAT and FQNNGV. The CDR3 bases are TGTGCCAGCAGCTTAGACCGGACAGGGCTCAATGAGCAGTTCTTC. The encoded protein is CASSLDRTGLNEQFF.

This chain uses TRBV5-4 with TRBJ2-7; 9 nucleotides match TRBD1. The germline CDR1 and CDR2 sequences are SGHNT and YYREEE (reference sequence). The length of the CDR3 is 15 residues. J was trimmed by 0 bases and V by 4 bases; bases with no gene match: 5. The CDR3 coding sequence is TGTGCCAGCAGCGAGGGACAGGGCCGCTCCTACGAGCAGTACTTC. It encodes CASSEGQGRSYEQYF.

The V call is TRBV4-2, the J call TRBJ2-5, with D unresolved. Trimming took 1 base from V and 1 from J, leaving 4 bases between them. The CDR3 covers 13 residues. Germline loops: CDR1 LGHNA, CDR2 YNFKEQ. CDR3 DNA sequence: TGTGCCAGCAGCCAAGTCCCCCAAGAGACCCAGTACTTC. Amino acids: CASSQVPQETQYF.

CDR3 sequence: CASSLETGSYEQYF. The CDR3 region has the DNA TGTGCCAGCAGCTTGGAGACAGGGTCCTACGAGCAGTACTTC. This rearrangement joins TRBV5-6 to TRBJ2-7; 7 nucleotides line up with TRBD1. V shed 0 bases, J shed 1 base, and the junction held 1 base outside the gene matches. The CDR3 contains 14 residues. CDR1 SGHDT and CDR2 YYEEEE come from the germline V gene.

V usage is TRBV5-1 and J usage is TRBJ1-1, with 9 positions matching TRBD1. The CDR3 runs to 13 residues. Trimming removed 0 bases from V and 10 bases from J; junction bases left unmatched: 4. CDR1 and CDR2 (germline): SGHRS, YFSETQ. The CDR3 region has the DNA TGCGCCAGCAGCTTGGCCCCGACAGGGGGAGCTTTCTTT. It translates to CASSLAPTGGAFF.

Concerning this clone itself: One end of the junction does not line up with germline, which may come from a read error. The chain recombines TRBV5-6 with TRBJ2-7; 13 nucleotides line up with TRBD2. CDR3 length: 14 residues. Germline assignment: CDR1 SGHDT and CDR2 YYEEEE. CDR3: CASSYGLAGDSWGF. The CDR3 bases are TGTGCCAGCAGCTATGGACTAGCGGGAGATAGCTGGGGCTTC. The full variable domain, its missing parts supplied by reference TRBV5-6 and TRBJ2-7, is DAGVTQSPTHLIKTRGQQVTLRCSPKSGHDTVSWYQQALGQGPQFIFQYYEEEERQRGNFPDRFSGHQFPNYSSELNVNALLLGDSALYLCASSYGLAGDSWGFGPGTRLTVT.

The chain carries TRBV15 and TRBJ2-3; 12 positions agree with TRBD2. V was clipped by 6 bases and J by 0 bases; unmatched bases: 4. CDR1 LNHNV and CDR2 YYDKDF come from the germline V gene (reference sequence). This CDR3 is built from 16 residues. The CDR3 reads CATRRTSGKSTDTQYF. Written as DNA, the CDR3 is TGTGCCACCAGGAGGACTAGCGGGAAAAGCACAGATACGCAGTATTTT.